This TCR beta chain is drawn from a study of cytomegalovirus exposure and HLA in healthy donors. Study-wide findings and caveats: Reportedly, fewer N-insertions than the approximately 700-donor mean appeared in an Asian-associated ancestry cluster in a later analysis. The authors later found TCR association rates varying by HLA locus, with DRB1 most and HLA-C fewest. Most TCR sequences were rare, but some public TCRs occurred in many donors.

The PCR had 60 Vbeta and 13 Jbeta primers. Assay: immunoSEQ multiplex PCR; the TCRdb copy retains only in-frame clones and omits some. The top ten clones hold 0.55% to 0.75% of a sample with hundreds of thousands of clones, around 76% of them seen once. The donors were healthy bone marrow donors. The V gene end was trimmed by 8 bases and the J gene end by 6 bases; junction bases not matched to a gene: 3. From germline, CDR1 is WNHNN and CDR2 SYGVQD (reference sequence). The CDR3 contains 12 residues. Concerning this clone: The antigen is undetermined.

This sequence was found in a young man in good health and CMV-seronegative. The specimen was PBMCs. J is TRBJ2-1 and V is TRBV10-1; 8 positions match TRBD1. CDR3 protein: CASQGASNEQFF. The CDR3 DNA is TGCGCCAGCCAGGGGGCCAGCAATGAGCAGTTCTTC.